This TCR beta chain derives from a study of blood T cells in healthy people across ages (dated by TCRdb to the mid-2010s). Study-level background: In model experiments, template switching captured about one uniquely barcoded TCR beta cDNA molecule for every two T cells. The donors were divided into four age groups: young (average 16 years), middle-aged (approximately 39), aged (roughly 60) and long-lived (more than 75). To avoid experimental bias, donors of different ages were spread randomly across the sequencing lanes. The study analyzed two additional independent replicas of 1 million unique cDNA reads from the same blood draw for two donors, one aged 18 to 30 and one aged 80 or older. Age-related changes in TCR beta repertoire diversity were measured in the study by deep sequencing normalized with unique cDNA molecular identifiers.

The donors were 40 or so Caucasian individuals from Russia, aged about 6 to 100 years, who were systemically healthy. Roughly 11 milliliters of peripheral blood were drawn from each donor into EDTA-treated Vacutainer tubes. Ficoll-Paque density-gradient centrifugation was used to isolate PBMCs, with at least 6.5 million obtained per sample. Total RNA was extracted from PBMCs with Trizol reagent, with at least 6 micrograms obtained per sample. For every donor, flow cytometry on a PBMC aliquot measured the percentage of naive CD45RAhigh/CD27high T cells. Including the terminal cysteine and phenylalanine, the CDR3 comprises 14 residues. Only CDR3 DNA remains: 42 bases, in frame from the first base. The germline V gene yields SNHLY for CDR1 and FYNNEI for CDR2. At the junction V is shortened by 1 base and J by 10 bases, with 15 bases in between. A single count supports this clonotype. Its antigen remains unidentified. Base-call qualities are not available, and no considerably larger clone is one nucleotide away.

Broader findings and caveats from the paper: Because profiling used bulk unsorted PBMCs, naive and antigen-experienced compartments could not be compared conclusively. As age increased, observed TCR beta diversity per million T cells dropped in a roughly linear way, and a significant reduction was already evident by age 40. Donor CMV infection status was unknown, potentially confounding age-related changes in expanded clonotypes. Estimates of total diversity based on one million sequenced T cells were regarded as lower bounds and as underestimates. Compared with the aged group, the long-lived group had more naive CD4+ T cells, fewer expanded clones and increased TCR diversity, a pattern suggesting age selection. Observed TCR beta diversity correlated strongly with the percentage of naive T cells measured by flow cytometry.

The library was prepared using 5' RACE. The sequencing machine was an Illumina HiSeq 2500. The second PCR ran for about 7 to 11 cycles and used a J-beta primer mix along with a sample-barcoded 5' primer. Each TCR beta cDNA molecule received a unique molecular identifier from a template-switch 5' adaptor carrying 12 random nucleotides. Each sample yielded at least 2.5 million CDR3-containing paired-end reads. The Mint cDNA synthesis kit, primed by a TRBC-specific oligonucleotide, was used to synthesize first-strand cDNA from all RNA. After uracil-DNA glycosylase treatment, a first 18-cycle PCR used universal primers M1SS and BC2_uni_R on all cDNA. The published analysis was carried out like this. Normalization of each sample was performed by random selection of 1 million high-quality reads, each carrying a distinct molecular identifier. Reads sharing molecular identifiers were discarded rather than binned into consensus sequences. MiTCR, set to a Q25 quality threshold and the strictest error-elimination algorithm, was used for CDR3 identification, clonotype clustering and error correction. A nonparametric unseen species model with Euler transformation was used to estimate lower-bound total TCR beta diversity. TCRdb itself trimmed the public reads at Q25 with fastp, ran MiXCR and retained productive beta chains. Every entry covers one CDR3 protein and lists the most common genes and DNA from its rows. The V and J calls reflect TCRdb's pipeline rather than the authors' work. Within this sample are roughly 2 million distinct CDR3 sequences, with about 50% of them counted one time only. Clones ranked in the top ten supply approximately 2% of the sample.

The sequence is built from TRBV2 and TRBJ2-3, with a tentative D call of TRBD1 or TRBD2, each matching 5 bases. This TCR derives from a woman between 35 and 50 years old in good health. The source material was blood. The DNA is as follows: TGTGCCAGCAGTGAAGAAAGGGGACCTTGGGCGCAGTATTTT. Translation gives CASSEERGPWAQYF.